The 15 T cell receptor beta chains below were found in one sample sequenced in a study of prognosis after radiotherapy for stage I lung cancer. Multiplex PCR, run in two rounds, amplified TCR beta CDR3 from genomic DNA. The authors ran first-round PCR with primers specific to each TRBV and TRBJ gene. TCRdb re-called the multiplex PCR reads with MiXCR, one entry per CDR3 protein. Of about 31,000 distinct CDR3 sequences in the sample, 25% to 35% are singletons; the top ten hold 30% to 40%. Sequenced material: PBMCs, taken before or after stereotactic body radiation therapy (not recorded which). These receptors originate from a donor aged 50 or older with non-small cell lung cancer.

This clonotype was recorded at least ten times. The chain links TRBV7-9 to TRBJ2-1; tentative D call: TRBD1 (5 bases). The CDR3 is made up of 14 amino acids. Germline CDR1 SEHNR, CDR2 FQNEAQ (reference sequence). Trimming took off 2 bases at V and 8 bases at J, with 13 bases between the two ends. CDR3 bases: TGTGCCAGCAGCTTATCTCTGCAGGGCGATGAGCAGTTCTTC. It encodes CASSLSLQGDEQFF.

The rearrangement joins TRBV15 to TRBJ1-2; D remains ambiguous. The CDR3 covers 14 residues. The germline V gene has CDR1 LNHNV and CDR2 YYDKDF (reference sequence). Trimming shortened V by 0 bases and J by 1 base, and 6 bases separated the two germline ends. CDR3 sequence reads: CATSRDGDNYGYTF. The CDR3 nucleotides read TGTGCCACCAGCAGAGATGGGGATAACTATGGCTACACCTTC.

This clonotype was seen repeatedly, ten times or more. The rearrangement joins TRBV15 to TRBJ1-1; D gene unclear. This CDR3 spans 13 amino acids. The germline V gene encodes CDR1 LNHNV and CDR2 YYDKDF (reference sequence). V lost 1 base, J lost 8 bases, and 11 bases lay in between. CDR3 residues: CATSRGSTREAFF. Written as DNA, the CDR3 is TGTGCCACCAGCAGAGGTAGCACTAGGGAAGCTTTCTTT.

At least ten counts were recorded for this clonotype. The CDR3 loop reads CSARDSRASISNQPQHF. In DNA form, the CDR3 reads TGCAGTGCTAGAGACTCCCGAGCGTCAATAAGCAATCAGCCCCAGCATTTT. V gene TRBV20-1 combines with J gene TRBJ1-5, with no clear D. In germline, CDR1 is DFQATT, CDR2 SNEGSKA (reference sequence). The CDR3 consists of 17 residues. V lost 0 bases to trimming and J lost 1 base, with 16 bases between them.

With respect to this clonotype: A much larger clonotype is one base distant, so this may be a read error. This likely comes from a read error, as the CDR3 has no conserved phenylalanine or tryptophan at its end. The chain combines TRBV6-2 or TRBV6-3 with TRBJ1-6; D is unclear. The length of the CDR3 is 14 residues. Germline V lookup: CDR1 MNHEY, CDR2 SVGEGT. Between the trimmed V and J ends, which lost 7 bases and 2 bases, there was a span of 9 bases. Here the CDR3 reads CASTEDPYNSPLHS. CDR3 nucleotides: TGTGCCAGCACGGAGGATCCCTATAATTCACCCCTCCACTCT.

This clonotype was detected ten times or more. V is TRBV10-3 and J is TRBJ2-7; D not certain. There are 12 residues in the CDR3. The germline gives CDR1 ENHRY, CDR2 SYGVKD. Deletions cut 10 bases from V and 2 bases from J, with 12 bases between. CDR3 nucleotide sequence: TGTGCCACCGTAGACTGGGCCTACGAGCAGTACTTC. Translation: CATVDWAYEQYF.

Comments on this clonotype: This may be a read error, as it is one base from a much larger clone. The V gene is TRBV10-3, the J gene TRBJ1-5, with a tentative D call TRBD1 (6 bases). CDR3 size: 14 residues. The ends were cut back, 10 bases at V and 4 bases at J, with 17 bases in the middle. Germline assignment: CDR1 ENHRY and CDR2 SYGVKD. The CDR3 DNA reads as TGTGCCACCAGCTTTAACAGGGAAAATCAGCCCCAGCATTTT. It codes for CATSFNRENQPQHF.

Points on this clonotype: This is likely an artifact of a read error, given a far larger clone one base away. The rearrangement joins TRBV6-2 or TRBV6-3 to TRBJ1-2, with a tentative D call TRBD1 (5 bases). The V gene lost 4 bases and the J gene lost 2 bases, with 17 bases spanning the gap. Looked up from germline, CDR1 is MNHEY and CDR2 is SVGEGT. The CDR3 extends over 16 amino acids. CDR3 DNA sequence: TGTGCCAGCAGTTCACCCCCGGGGGACCCAAACTATGGCTACACCTTC. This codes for CASSSPPGDPNYGYTF.

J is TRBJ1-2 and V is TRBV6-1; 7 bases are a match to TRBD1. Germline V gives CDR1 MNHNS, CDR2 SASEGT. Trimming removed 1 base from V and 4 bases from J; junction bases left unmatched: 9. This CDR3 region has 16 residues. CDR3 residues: CASSEGGGGSLYGYTF. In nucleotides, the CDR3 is TGTGCCAGCAGTGAAGGAGGAGGGGGCTCCCTCTATGGCTACACCTTC.

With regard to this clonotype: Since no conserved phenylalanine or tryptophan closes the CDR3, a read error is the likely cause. CDR3 DNA: TGTGCCAGCAGCTTGATGGTCCCGCAAGAGACCCAGTACTCC. Protein: CASSLMVPQETQYS. The rearrangement links TRBV11-2 to TRBJ2-5; D gene unclear. Trimming took 3 bases from V and 2 from J, leaving 10 bases between them. This CDR3 spans 14 amino acids. Germline V gene data show CDR1 as SGHAT and CDR2 as FQNNGV.

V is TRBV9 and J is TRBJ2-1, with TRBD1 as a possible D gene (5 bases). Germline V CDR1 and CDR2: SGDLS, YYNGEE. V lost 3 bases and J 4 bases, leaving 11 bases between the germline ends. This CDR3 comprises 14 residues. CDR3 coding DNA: TGTGCCAGCAGCGAGGGGTATTTTTACAATGAGCAGTTCTTC. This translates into CASSEGYFYNEQFF.

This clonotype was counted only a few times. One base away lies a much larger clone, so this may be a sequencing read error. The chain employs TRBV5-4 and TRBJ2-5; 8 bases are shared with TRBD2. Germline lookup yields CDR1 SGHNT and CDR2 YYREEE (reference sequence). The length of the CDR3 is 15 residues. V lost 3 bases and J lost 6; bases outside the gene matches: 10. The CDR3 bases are TGTGCCAGCAGCTCCACGACTAGCGTGGTCAAGACCCAGTACTTC. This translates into CASSSTTSVVKTQYF.

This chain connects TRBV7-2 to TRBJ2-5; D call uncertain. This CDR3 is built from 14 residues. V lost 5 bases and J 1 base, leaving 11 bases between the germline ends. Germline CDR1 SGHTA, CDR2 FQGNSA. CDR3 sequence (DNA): TGTGCCAGCAGCCCGGCCCCAGCCCAAGAGACCCAGTACTTC. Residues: CASSPAPAQETQYF.

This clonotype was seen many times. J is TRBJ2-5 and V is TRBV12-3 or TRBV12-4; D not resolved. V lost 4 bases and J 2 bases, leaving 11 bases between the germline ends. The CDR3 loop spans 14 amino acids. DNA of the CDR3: TGTGCCAGCAGTTCGTTCAAGGGACAAGAGACCCAGTACTTC. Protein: CASSSFKGQETQYF.

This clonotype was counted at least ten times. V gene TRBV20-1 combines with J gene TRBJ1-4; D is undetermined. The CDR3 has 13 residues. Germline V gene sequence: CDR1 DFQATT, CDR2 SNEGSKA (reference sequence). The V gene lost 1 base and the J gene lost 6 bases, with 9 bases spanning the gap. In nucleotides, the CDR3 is TGCAGTGCTAGAGCCCCGGTCCATGAAAAACTGTTTTTT. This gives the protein CSARAPVHEKLFF.